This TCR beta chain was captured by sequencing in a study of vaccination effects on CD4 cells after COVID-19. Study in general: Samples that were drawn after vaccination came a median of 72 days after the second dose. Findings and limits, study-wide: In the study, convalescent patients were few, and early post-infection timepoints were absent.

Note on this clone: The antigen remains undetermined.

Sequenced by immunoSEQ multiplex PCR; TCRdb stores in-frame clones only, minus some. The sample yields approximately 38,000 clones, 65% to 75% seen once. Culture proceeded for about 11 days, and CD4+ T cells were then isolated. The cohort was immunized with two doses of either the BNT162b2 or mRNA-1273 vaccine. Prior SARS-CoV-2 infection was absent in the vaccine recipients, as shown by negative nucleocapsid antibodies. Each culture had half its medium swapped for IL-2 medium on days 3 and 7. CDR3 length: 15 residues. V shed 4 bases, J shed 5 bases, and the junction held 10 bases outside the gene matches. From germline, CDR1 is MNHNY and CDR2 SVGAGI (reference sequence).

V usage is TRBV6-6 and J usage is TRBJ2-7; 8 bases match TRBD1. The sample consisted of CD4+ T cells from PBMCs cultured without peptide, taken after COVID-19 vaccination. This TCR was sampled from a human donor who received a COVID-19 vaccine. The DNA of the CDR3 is TGTGCCAGCAGTTCCCCGGACAGGGCGGCGGACGAGCAGTACTTC. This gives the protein CASSSPDRAADEQYF.